This is a list of T cell receptor beta chains from one sample in a study of Ad26.COV2.S vaccination and SARS-CoV-2 variants. The repertoire was sequenced with immunoSEQ multiplex PCR; TCRdb's copy has only in-frame clones and lacks some. The sample includes about 680,000 clones, 80% to 90% of them seen just once. This material consisted of peripheral blood, taken in a trial of Ad26.COV2.S vaccine versus placebo. The receptor source for this set is a person aged 18 to 59 who received the Ad26.COV2.S COVID-19 vaccine or a placebo. The CDR3 runs from the conserved cysteine through the conserved F or W. Fields, in order: CDR3 length, clone size, D gene, V gene, J gene, CDR3 protein, CDR3 DNA. A D gene is named only where the DNA matches it firmly. A row's size may be missing; if present it is once, few, many or a size class.

CDR3 length: 14
clone size: NA
D gene: TRBD1
V gene: TRBV20-1
J gene: TRBJ1-1
CDR3 protein: CSASNRGVGTEAFF
CDR3 DNA: TGCAGTGCTAGTAACAGGGGGGTGGGCACTGAAGCTTTCTTT

CDR3 length: 12
clone size: NA
D gene: NA
V gene: TRBV29-1
J gene: TRBJ1-1
CDR3 protein: CSVEVIGPEAFF
CDR3 DNA: TGCAGCGTTGAAGTAATTGGCCCTGAAGCTTTCTTT

CDR3 length: 14
clone size: NA
D gene: NA
V gene: TRBV18
J gene: TRBJ1-1
CDR3 protein: CASSPDYQGGEAFF
CDR3 DNA: TGTGCCAGCTCACCAGATTACCAAGGCGGTGAAGCTTTCTTT

CDR3 length: 14
clone size: NA
D gene: NA
V gene: TRBV6-1
J gene: TRBJ1-6
CDR3 protein: CASSEAPGNSPLHF
CDR3 DNA: TGTGCCAGCAGTGAGGCACCAGGGAATTCACCCCTCCACTTT

CDR3 length: 14
clone size: once
D gene: TRBD1
V gene: TRBV5-5
J gene: TRBJ1-2
CDR3 protein: CASSPGTGFYGYTF
CDR3 DNA: TGTGCCAGCAGCCCCGGGACAGGATTCTATGGCTACACCTTC

CDR3 length: 16
clone size: NA
D gene: NA
V gene: TRBV4-2
J gene: TRBJ1-4
CDR3 protein: CASSQDFGGFGEKLFF
CDR3 DNA: TGTGCCAGCAGCCAAGACTTCGGGGGGTTCGGGGAAAAACTGTTTTTT

CDR3 length: 14
clone size: NA
D gene: TRBD2
V gene: TRBV5-4
J gene: TRBJ2-3
CDR3 protein: CASSLVAGGEAQYF
CDR3 DNA: TGTGCCAGCAGCTTGGTAGCGGGGGGGGAGGCGCAGTATTTT

CDR3 length: 12
clone size: once
D gene: NA
V gene: TRBV2
J gene: TRBJ2-7
CDR3 protein: CASSAQGYEQYF
CDR3 DNA: TGTGCCAGCAGTGCGCAGGGCTACGAGCAGTACTTC

CDR3 length: 14
clone size: NA
D gene: NA
V gene: TRBV20-1
J gene: TRBJ1-6
CDR3 protein: CSASIGGGNSPLHF
CDR3 DNA: TGCAGTGCTAGTATCGGGGGGGGTAATTCACCCCTCCACTTT

CDR3 length: 14
clone size: NA
D gene: NA
V gene: TRBV6-1
J gene: TRBJ2-7
CDR3 protein: CASSERGAPYEQYF
CDR3 DNA: TGTGCCAGCAGTGAAAGGGGGGCCCCTTACGAGCAGTACTTC

CDR3 length: 15
clone size: NA
D gene: NA
V gene: TRBV27
J gene: TRBJ1-2
CDR3 protein: CASSLSSGSIYGYTF
CDR3 DNA: TGTGCCAGCAGTTTATCCTCGGGCTCGATCTATGGCTACACCTTC

CDR3 length: 13
clone size: NA
D gene: NA
V gene: TRBV7-9
J gene: TRBJ2-1
CDR3 protein: CASSTVLANEQFF
CDR3 DNA: TGTGCCAGCTCAACAGTCCTCGCCAATGAGCAGTTCTTC

CDR3 length: 12
clone size: once
D gene: NA
V gene: TRBV10-3
J gene: TRBJ1-2
CDR3 protein: CAIRRGNYGYTF
CDR3 DNA: TGTGCCATCAGGCGGGGGAACTATGGCTACACCTTC

CDR3 length: 12
clone size: NA
D gene: NA
V gene: TRBV9
J gene: TRBJ1-2
CDR3 protein: CASSVDGGGYTF
CDR3 DNA: TGTGCCAGCAGCGTAGACGGGGGTGGCTACACCTTC

CDR3 length: 18
clone size: NA
D gene: NA
V gene: TRBV7-8
J gene: TRBJ2-5
CDR3 protein: CASSLVGSWAALQETQYF
CDR3 DNA: TGTGCCAGCAGCTTAGTTGGTAGCTGGGCCGCTCTACAAGAGACCCAGTACTTC

CDR3 length: 15
clone size: NA
D gene: NA
V gene: TRBV3-1/TRBV3-2
J gene: TRBJ2-1
CDR3 protein: CASSQEDSGRVRQFF
CDR3 DNA: TGTGCCAGCAGCCAAGAGGATAGCGGTAGAGTGAGGCAGTTCTTC

CDR3 length: 15
clone size: NA
D gene: NA
V gene: TRBV6-6
J gene: TRBJ1-6
CDR3 protein: CASSYSGGQGSPLHF
CDR3 DNA: TGTGCCAGCAGTTACTCGGGGGGACAAGGATCACCCCTCCACTTT

CDR3 length: 11
clone size: NA
D gene: NA
V gene: TRBV6-5
J gene: TRBJ1-1
CDR3 protein: CAGSRGVEAFF
CDR3 DNA: TGTGCCGGATCAAGGGGCGTTGAAGCTTTCTTT

CDR3 length: 12
clone size: NA
D gene: NA
V gene: TRBV30
J gene: TRBJ2-3
CDR3 protein: CAAGATTDTQYF
CDR3 DNA: TGTGCCGCAGGAGCCACCACAGATACGCAGTATTTT

CDR3 length: 15
clone size: NA
D gene: NA
V gene: TRBV15
J gene: TRBJ2-5
CDR3 protein: CATSRDQTGRETQYF
CDR3 DNA: TGTGCCACCAGCAGAGATCAGACAGGACGGGAGACCCAGTACTTC

CDR3 length: 13
clone size: NA
D gene: NA
V gene: TRBV12-3/TRBV12-4
J gene: TRBJ1-1
CDR3 protein: CASSLTGQMVAFF
CDR3 DNA: TGTGCCAGCAGTTTAACCGGACAGATGGTTGCTTTCTTT

CDR3 length: 19
clone size: NA
D gene: TRBD1
V gene: TRBV18
J gene: TRBJ2-6
CDR3 protein: CASSPPGTGGAGGANVLTF
CDR3 DNA: TGTGCCAGCTCACCCCCCGGGACAGGGGGTGCTGGTGGGGCCAACGTCCTGACTTTC

CDR3 length: 14
clone size: NA
D gene: TRBD1
V gene: TRBV19
J gene: TRBJ2-7
CDR3 protein: CASSRDRGLYEQYF
CDR3 DNA: TGTGCCAGTAGCCGTGACAGGGGCCTCTACGAGCAGTACTTC

CDR3 length: 12
clone size: NA
D gene: NA
V gene: TRBV12-3/TRBV12-4
J gene: TRBJ1-1
CDR3 protein: CASRGQAYEAFF
CDR3 DNA: TGTGCCAGCAGGGGGCAAGCCTATGAAGCTTTCTTT

CDR3 length: 17
clone size: NA
D gene: TRBD1
V gene: TRBV4-3
J gene: TRBJ2-4
CDR3 protein: CASSPTGTGGAKNIQYF
CDR3 DNA: TGCGCCAGCAGCCCCACCGGGACAGGGGGTGCCAAAAACATTCAGTACTTC

CDR3 length: 13
clone size: NA
D gene: NA
V gene: TRBV12-3/TRBV12-4
J gene: TRBJ1-1
CDR3 protein: CASTYFEGREAFF
CDR3 DNA: TGTGCCAGCACCTACTTTGAGGGACGTGAAGCTTTCTTT

CDR3 length: 15
clone size: once
D gene: NA
V gene: TRBV6-5
J gene: TRBJ2-1
CDR3 protein: CASALGGQPYNEQFF
CDR3 DNA: TGTGCCAGCGCCCTGGGGGGTCAGCCGTACAATGAGCAGTTCTTC

CDR3 length: 14
clone size: few
D gene: NA
V gene: TRBV27
J gene: TRBJ2-7
CDR3 protein: CASSRRDAAYEQYF
CDR3 DNA: TGTGCCAGCAGTCGACGGGACGCCGCCTACGAGCAGTACTTC

CDR3 length: 15
clone size: NA
D gene: TRBD2
V gene: TRBV5-1
J gene: TRBJ2-7
CDR3 protein: CASSLAGTSNYEQYF
CDR3 DNA: TGCGCCAGCAGCTTGGCCGGGACTAGTAACTACGAGCAGTACTTC

CDR3 length: 12
clone size: NA
D gene: TRBD1
V gene: TRBV6-6
J gene: TRBJ2-7
CDR3 protein: CASTPQGGEQYF
CDR3 DNA: TGTGCCAGCACTCCACAGGGGGGCGAGCAGTACTTC

CDR3 length: 15
clone size: NA
D gene: NA
V gene: TRBV27
J gene: TRBJ2-6
CDR3 protein: CASSFDLGGANVLTF
CDR3 DNA: TGTGCCAGCAGTTTCGATTTGGGAGGGGCCAACGTCCTGACTTTC

CDR3 length: 15
clone size: NA
D gene: NA
V gene: TRBV19
J gene: TRBJ1-5
CDR3 protein: CASSSGPDFNQPQHF
CDR3 DNA: TGTGCCAGTAGCTCCGGCCCGGACTTCAATCAGCCCCAGCATTTT

CDR3 length: 12
clone size: once
D gene: NA
V gene: TRBV30
J gene: TRBJ1-1
CDR3 protein: CAWSEMGVEAFF
CDR3 DNA: TGTGCCTGGAGCGAGATGGGAGTTGAAGCTTTCTTT

CDR3 length: 19
clone size: few
D gene: TRBD1
V gene: TRBV29-1
J gene: TRBJ1-4
CDR3 protein: CSVAPVGTGGLGTNEKLFF
CDR3 DNA: TGCAGCGTCGCACCCGTCGGGACAGGGGGCTTGGGGACTAATGAAAAACTGTTTTTT

CDR3 length: 15
clone size: NA
D gene: NA
V gene: TRBV18
J gene: TRBJ2-5
CDR3 protein: CASSPEGGIQETQYF
CDR3 DNA: TGTGCCAGCTCACCTGAGGGGGGGATCCAAGAGACCCAGTACTTC

CDR3 length: 14
clone size: NA
D gene: NA
V gene: TRBV4-2
J gene: TRBJ1-1
CDR3 protein: CASSQRKGDSEAFF
CDR3 DNA: TGTGCCAGCAGCCAAAGAAAGGGCGACTCTGAAGCTTTCTTT

CDR3 length: 13
clone size: NA
D gene: TRBD1
V gene: TRBV30
J gene: TRBJ1-2
CDR3 protein: CAWSVDRWAGYTF
CDR3 DNA: TGTGCCTGGAGTGTGGACAGGTGGGCCGGCTACACCTTC

CDR3 length: 15
clone size: NA
D gene: NA
V gene: TRBV19
J gene: TRBJ2-5
CDR3 protein: CASSIAYQGRETQYF
CDR3 DNA: TGTGCCAGTAGTATAGCATACCAGGGGAGAGAGACCCAGTACTTC

CDR3 length: 13
clone size: NA
D gene: NA
V gene: TRBV6-2/TRBV6-3
J gene: TRBJ1-1
CDR3 protein: CASSGQMNTEAFF
CDR3 DNA: TGTGCCAGCAGCGGACAGATGAACACTGAAGCTTTCTTT

CDR3 length: 15
clone size: NA
D gene: TRBD1
V gene: TRBV19
J gene: TRBJ1-2
CDR3 protein: CASSIGTGGPYGYTF
CDR3 DNA: TGTGCCAGTAGTATAGGCACAGGGGGCCCCTATGGCTACACCTTC